Listed here is a single T cell receptor beta chain. Sequenced by immunoSEQ multiplex PCR; TCRdb stores in-frame clones only, minus some. The sample lists just over 650,000 clones, over 80% seen once, with roughly 0.26% in the top ten. This record comes from a study of blood T cell repertoires in COVID-19. As for the study in general: Both acute and convalescent COVID-19 samples were obtained from the United States, Italy and Spain.

Germline V CDR1 and CDR2: SGDLS, YYNGEE. After removal of 5 bases from V and 5 bases from J, the junction contained 14 bases not matched to a gene. CDR3 length equals 19 residues. Input material: peripheral blood. This clonotype was obtained from a woman aged 18-30 years with acute or convalescent COVID-19. The J gene is TRBJ2-3, the V gene TRBV9, with 16 bases identical to TRBD2. The CDR3 DNA follows: TGTGCCAGCAGACCTACCCCGGGACTAGCGGGGGGGCCGGGAGATACGCAGTATTTT. This gives the protein CASRPTPGLAGGPGDTQYF.